One and the same sample provided the 16 T cell receptor beta chains below, sequenced in a study of T-cell reconstitution after alpha-beta-depleted transplantation in children. Using unique molecular identifiers, the investigators prepared the TCRbeta library. TCRdb re-called the PCR reads with MiXCR, one entry per CDR3 protein. The table shows fewer than 500,000 distinct CDR3 sequences, with roughly 44% occurring only once. Here the sequenced sample was PBMCs, taken before TCRalphabeta/CD19-depleted stem cell transplant. The receptors were gathered from a girl aged 2 to 9 with aplastic anemia, due to receive a stem cell transplant.

The chain uses TRBV7-9 and TRBJ2-2; D is unresolved. This CDR3 is 16 amino acids long. CDR1 and CDR2 from the germline V gene are SEHNR and FQNEAQ (reference sequence). The ends were cut back, 1 base at V and 0 bases at J, with 9 bases in the middle. CDR3 bases: TGTGCCAGCAGCTTAGTATGGTCCCCGAACACCGGGGAGCTGTTTTTT. Translated: CASSLVWSPNTGELFF.

This clonotype was detected only a few times. The V and J genes are TRBV7-2 and TRBJ2-1; 7 nucleotides agree with TRBD2. The trim removed 2 bases at V and 6 bases at J, leaving 13 bases unmatched. The CDR3 totals 17 residues. Germline V gene sequence: CDR1 SGHTA, CDR2 FQGNSA. This CDR3 is CASSLNHVAGRGNEQFF. The CDR3 coding sequence is TGTGCCAGCAGCTTAAACCATGTTGCTGGGAGGGGCAATGAGCAGTTCTTC.

Only a few counts were recorded for this clonotype. V gene TRBV29-1 combines with J gene TRBJ2-1; 7 bases agree with TRBD1. The germline V gene has CDR1 SQVTM and CDR2 ANQGSEA. V lost 3 bases, J lost 6 bases, and 2 bases stayed unmatched. The CDR3 contains 12 residues. The CDR3 nucleotides read TGCAGCGTTGAGACAGGGTCCAATGAGCAGTTCTTC. It is translated as CSVETGSNEQFF.

This clonotype was observed a handful of times. The chain employs TRBV6-1 and TRBJ2-5, with 7 bases that match TRBD2. This CDR3 contains 14 residues. V was clipped by 9 bases and J by 1 base; unmatched bases: 8. Germline V gives CDR1 MNHNS, CDR2 SASEGT. CDR3 amino acids: CASTLASGQETQYF. CDR3 DNA: TGTGCCAGTACCCTCGCTAGCGGCCAAGAGACCCAGTACTTC.

The rearrangement links TRBV20-1 to TRBJ1-5; 10 bases line up with TRBD1. The germline CDR1 and CDR2 sequences are DFQATT and SNEGSKA (reference sequence). CDR3 size: 17 residues. The V and J ends lost 6 bases and 4 bases, in that order; junction bases with no gene match: 15. The CDR3 is CSATIPGQGLLNQPQHF. CDR3 sequence (DNA): TGCAGTGCAACGATCCCGGGACAGGGGCTTCTGAATCAGCCCCAGCATTTT.

A few counts support this clonotype. The rearrangement joins TRBV7-6 to TRBJ2-1, with 9 bases matching TRBD1. The CDR3 contains 17 residues. V dropped 2 bases and J dropped 5; count of bases not matched to a gene: 10. Germline V gene data show CDR1 as SGHVS and CDR2 as FNYEAQ. The CDR3 DNA follows: TGTGCCAGCAGCTTACTCTACAGGGGGCCTCGGAACAATGAGCAGTTCTTC. Translated, it gives CASSLLYRGPRNNEQFF.

The sample holds a few counts of this clonotype. The V call is TRBV12-3 or TRBV12-4, the J call TRBJ2-5, with D perhaps TRBD1 (5 bases). Trimming cost V 5 bases and J 5 bases, with 15 bases left between them. The CDR3 runs 14 residues. The CDR3 loop reads CASSPTGGWETQYF. The CDR3 DNA sequence: TGTGCCAGCAGTCCCACAGGCGGTTGGGAGACCCAGTACTTC.

The chain combines TRBV24-1 with TRBJ1-2; D uncertain. V was pared by 1 base and J by 6 bases, with 5 bases between. The CDR3 spans 12 residues. Germline V gives CDR1 KGHDR, CDR2 SFDVKD. CDR3 in DNA: TGTGCCACCAGTGATTTACGGGATGGCTACACCTTC. Translated: CATSDLRDGYTF.

The chain carries TRBV5-1 and TRBJ2-5; perhaps TRBD1 as D (5 bases). The CDR3 totals 15 residues. The germline CDR1 and CDR2 sequences are SGHRS and YFSETQ. V lost 1 base and J 1 base, leaving 11 bases between the germline ends. The CDR3 region is CASSLQGRVQETQYF. In nucleotides, the CDR3 is TGCGCCAGCAGCTTGCAGGGCAGGGTCCAAGAGACCCAGTACTTC.

The chain combines TRBV20-1 with TRBJ2-5, with a weak D call TRBD1 (5 bases). CDR3 size: 14 residues. Germline loops: CDR1 DFQATT, CDR2 SNEGSKA (reference sequence). Trimming pared 5 bases from V and 3 bases from J, leaving 16 bases between. Here the CDR3 reads CSAAAGSGKETQYF. CDR3 bases: TGCAGTGCTGCTGCCGGGTCAGGGAAAGAGACCCAGTACTTC.

The chain couples TRBV5-1 to TRBJ2-5; 7 bases match TRBD2. Germline loops: CDR1 SGHRS, CDR2 YFSETQ. V lost 4 bases, J lost 3 bases, and 12 bases stayed unmatched. CDR3 length: 16 residues. CDR3 sequence (DNA): TGCGCCAGCAGCCTGAGGCTGGGCGGGAGAAAAGAGACCCAGTACTTC. Amino acids: CASSLRLGGRKETQYF.

V and J are TRBV28 and TRBJ2-5; the match to TRBD2 covers 9 bases. The J segment lost 4 bases and the V segment lost 6 bases, leaving 12 bases of the junction unmatched. Germline CDR1 and CDR2: MDHEN and SYDVKM. The CDR3 is 16 amino acids. In DNA, the CDR3 is TGTGCCAGCAGCCCCCGTTCTAGCGGGATGGGAGAGACCCAGTACTTC. Amino acid sequence: CASSPRSSGMGETQYF. The variable domain in full, with the rest retrieved from reference TRBV28 and TRBJ2-5, is DVKVTQSSRYLVKRTGEKVFLECVQDMDHENMFWYRQDPGLGLRLIYFSYDVKMKEKGDIPEGYSVSREKKERFSLILESASTNQTSMYLCASSPRSSGMGETQYFGPGTRLLVL.

The rearrangement joins TRBV9 to TRBJ2-1; 7 positions agree with TRBD2. In germline, CDR1 is SGDLS, CDR2 YYNGEE. The ends lost 3 bases at V and 4 bases at J; junction bases unmatched: 7. The CDR3 consists of 15 residues. DNA for the CDR3: TGTGCCAGCAGCGGCTCCCAGCGGGGATACAATGAGCAGTTCTTC. This gives the protein CASSGSQRGYNEQFF.

V gene TRBV5-1 combines with J gene TRBJ2-2; D tentatively fits TRBD1 or TRBD2 (6 bases each). This CDR3 contains 15 residues. In germline, CDR1 is SGHRS, CDR2 YFSETQ. Trimming shortened V by 0 bases and J by 4 bases, and 10 bases separated the two germline ends. CDR3 sequence (DNA): TGCGCCAGCAGCTTGGAAAGGGGGGTCACCGGGGAGCTGTTTTTT. This sequence encodes CASSLERGVTGELFF. The full variable domain, its missing parts supplied by reference TRBV5-1 and TRBJ2-2, is KAGVTQTPRYLIKTRGQQVTLSCSPISGHRSVSWYQQTPGQGLQFLFEYFSETQRNKGNFPGRFSGRQFSNSRSEMNVSTLELGDSALYLCASSLERGVTGELFFGEGSRLTVL.

V and J are TRBV7-6 and TRBJ2-7; D is uncertain. Germline V gene data show CDR1 as SGHVS and CDR2 as FNYEAQ. The CDR3 sequence is 16 residues long. The V end was cut by 2 bases, the J end by 2 bases, with 16 bases between. The CDR3 coding sequence is TGTGCCAGCAGCTTATCCCCGCCCGATGCAGCCTACGAGCAGTACTTC. It translates to CASSLSPPDAAYEQYF.

At least ten counts were recorded for this clonotype. The CDR3 here is CASSESPGAGTGELFF. In DNA, the CDR3 is TGCGCCAGCAGTGAGTCGCCGGGAGCGGGAACCGGGGAGCTGTTTTTT. V usage is TRBV10-1 and J usage is TRBJ2-2; 7 bases line up with TRBD2. Germline CDR1 reads WNHNN; CDR2 reads SYGVQD (reference sequence). The V gene end was trimmed by 0 bases and the J gene end by 5 bases; junction bases not matched to a gene: 6. CDR3 length equals 16 residues.